This T cell receptor beta chain was recovered during a study of blood T cells in healthy people across ages. A remark on this clonotype: The target antigen is unknown.

Trimming cost V 0 bases and J 4 bases, with 10 bases left between them. Looked up from germline, CDR1 is LGHNA and CDR2 is YNFKEQ. This CDR3 region has 14 residues. Alongside a J-beta primer mix, a sample-barcoded 5' primer served in a second PCR lasting roughly 7 to 11 cycles. Every molecule of cDNA carried a tag from a template-switch adaptor with 12 random nucleotides. TCRdb reprocessed the 5' RACE reads via MiXCR and lists one record per CDR3 protein. The sample holds about 970,000 distinct CDR3 sequences, approximately 50% seen once. The study, taken as a whole, reports: Diversity figures based on one million T cells were deemed too low. Measured against age, TCR beta diversity per million T cells decreased in a roughly linear manner.

This TCR derives from an older woman in good health. The specimen sequenced was blood. The chain employs TRBV4-2 and TRBJ2-7, with no clear D. The DNA for the CDR3 is TGTGCCAGCAGCCAAGACTGGAACATTTACGAGCAGTACTTC. Amino acid sequence: CASSQDWNIYEQYF.